This is a list of T cell receptor beta chains from one sample in a study of T cells in Graves' hyperthyroidism and ophthalmopathy. TCRdb called the multiplex PCR reads again in MiXCR, with one record for every CDR3 protein. The sample contains hundreds of thousands of distinct CDR3 sequences, 12% to 15% of which appear only once. The sample taken for sequencing was blood. The receptors come from a woman younger than 35 with Graves' hyperthyroidism. CDR3s include the opening cysteine and the closing phenylalanine or tryptophan. D genes are given only for firm matches. Rows may omit the clone size; those that give it use once, few, many or a size class.

V,D,size,J,CDR3,DNA
TRBV7-8,TRBD1,-,TRBJ2-3,CASSPRPTGTDTQYF,TGTGCCAGCAGCCCCAGACCGACAGGGACAGATACGCAGTATTTT
TRBV27,TRBD1,-,TRBJ1-6,CASSLGTGALSLHF,TGTGCCAGCAGTCTCGGGACAGGCGCTCTGTCCCTCCACTTT
TRBV7-9,TRBD1,-,TRBJ2-7,CASSLTLLRDRGSYEQYF,TGTGCCAGCAGCTTAACTTTGTTGCGGGACAGGGGGTCCTACGAGCAGTACTTC
TRBV7-2,-,many,TRBJ2-3,CASRERADTQYF,TGTGCCAGCAGGGAGCGGGCAGATACGCAGTATTTT
TRBV6-1,TRBD1,few,TRBJ2-6,CAARQGATPPGANVLTF,TGTGCCGCCAGACAGGGGGCCACCCCCCCCGGGGCCAACGTCCTGACTTTC
TRBV27,-,few,TRBJ2-7,CASSLFGLDAPRGEQYF,TGTGCCAGCAGTTTATTTGGCTTGGACGCTCCGAGGGGCGAGCAGTACTTC
TRBV7-2,TRBD2,many,TRBJ2-1,CASSEPGLAGFENEQFF,TGTGCCAGCAGCGAACCAGGACTAGCGGGATTCGAAAATGAGCAGTTCTTC
TRBV7-3,TRBD2,-,TRBJ2-1,CASSLEAGGNNEQFF,TGTGCCAGCAGCTTGGAAGCGGGAGGTAATAATGAGCAGTTCTTC
TRBV6-1,-,many,TRBJ2-5,CASRAVGVEETQYF,TGTGCCAGCAGGGCAGTGGGGGTGGAGGAGACCCAGTACTTC
TRBV7-3,-,-,TRBJ2-2,CASSPRGGAGELFF,TGTGCCAGCAGCCCGAGGGGAGGCGCCGGGGAGCTGTTTTTT
TRBV2,-,many,TRBJ2-1,CASSRTPKQFF,TGTGCCAGCAGTAGGACACCCAAGCAGTTCTTC
TRBV5-6,TRBD1,few,TRBJ1-1,CASSLRLTGGNTEAFF,TGTGCCAGCAGCTTGCGCCTGACAGGGGGTAACACTGAAGCTTTCTTT
TRBV13,-,many,TRBJ1-1,CASSLVQRNTEAFF,TGTGCCAGCAGCTTAGTACAGAGGAACACTGAAGCTTTCTTT
TRBV11-3,-,many,TRBJ1-1,CASSLERNTEAFF,TGTGCCAGCAGCTTAGAACGGAACACTGAAGCTTTCTTT
TRBV28,TRBD1,many,TRBJ1-2,CASSSLITGQTFTNYGYTF,TGTGCCAGCAGTTCATTAATCACGGGACAGACTTTCACTAACTATGGCTACACCTTC
TRBV18,-,few,TRBJ2-2,CASSPPIQQGNTGELFF,TGTGCCAGCTCACCACCAATCCAACAGGGGAACACCGGGGAGCTGTTTTTT
TRBV20-1,TRBD2,few,TRBJ2-1,CSARGGVGNEQFF,TGCAGTGCTAGGGGAGGGGTGGGCAATGAGCAGTTCTTC
TRBV18,-,many,TRBJ2-7,CASSPPEGVSYEQYF,TGTGCCAGCTCACCACCAGAAGGGGTCTCCTACGAGCAGTACTTC
TRBV7-2,-,many,TRBJ1-1,CASSLTPTLTTEAFF,TGTGCCAGCAGCCTAACTCCTACCTTGACAACTGAAGCTTTCTTT
TRBV5-6,TRBD1,many,TRBJ1-2,CASSYGTGGYGYTF,TGTGCCAGCAGCTACGGGACAGGTGGCTATGGCTACACCTTC
TRBV7-9,-,-,TRBJ1-3,CASSHTLDSGNTIYF,TGTGCCAGCAGCCATACCTTGGACTCTGGAAACACCATATATTTT
TRBV28,TRBD1,many,TRBJ2-7,CASSLIQGVLDEQYF,TGTGCCAGCAGCCTGATTCAGGGGGTGTTGGACGAGCAGTACTTC
TRBV30,-,many,TRBJ1-6,CAWTPRGSYSPLHF,TGTGCCTGGACCCCACGCGGCTCGTATTCACCCCTCCACTTT
TRBV3-1,TRBD2,few,TRBJ2-6,CASSPRLAGSSGANVLTF,TGTGCCAGCAGCCCCCGACTAGCGGGAAGCTCTGGGGCCAACGTCCTGACTTTC
TRBV6-2/TRBV6-3,-,-,TRBJ1-1,CASSSAGTLNTETFF,TGTGCCAGCAGTTCCGCCGGGACACTGAACACTGAAACTTTCTTT
TRBV9,-,-,TRBJ2-1,CASSASNSYNEQFF,TGTGCCAGCAGCGCTAGTAACTCCTACAATGAGCAGTTCTTC
TRBV30,TRBD2,many,TRBJ2-3,CAGTSGRSTDTQYF,TGTGCCGGGACTAGCGGGAGGAGCACAGATACGCAGTATTTT
TRBV7-2,-,many,TRBJ2-7,CASSLDRDRYYEQYF,TGTGCCAGCAGCTTAGACCGGGATAGGTACTACGAGCAGTACTTC
TRBV27,TRBD1,few,TRBJ2-1,CASSPIPGQGNYNEQFF,TGTGCCAGCAGTCCGATCCCGGGACAGGGCAACTACAATGAGCAGTTCTTC
TRBV2,-,many,TRBJ2-2,CASSGTVNTGELFF,TGTGCCAGCAGTGGGACGGTCAACACCGGGGAGCTGTTTTTT
TRBV6-1,TRBD2,many,TRBJ2-7,CASSSTSGRADYEQYF,TGTGCCAGCAGTTCGACTAGCGGGAGGGCCGACTACGAGCAGTACTTC
TRBV27,-,-,TRBJ2-2,CASSWGLNTGELFF,TGTGCCAGCAGTTGGGGTTTGAACACCGGGGAGCTGTTTTTT
TRBV7-8,-,many,TRBJ2-1,CASSLERKAYNEQFF,TGTGCCAGCAGCTTAGAGCGGAAGGCCTACAATGAGCAGTTCTTC
TRBV6-1,-,many,TRBJ1-1,CASRKEWSMNTEAFF,TGTGCCAGCAGGAAGGAGTGGAGCATGAACACTGAAGCTTTCTTT
TRBV27,-,-,TRBJ2-2,CASGLVGELFF,TGTGCCAGCGGGCTTGTCGGGGAGCTGTTTTTT
TRBV7-2,-,few,TRBJ2-2,CASSLQGTSNTGELFF,TGTGCCAGCAGCTTACAGGGGACTTCGAACACCGGGGAGCTGTTTTTT
TRBV19,-,few,TRBJ1-4,CASSIFIMARAEKLFF,TGTGCCAGTAGTATATTCATTATGGCCAGGGCAGAAAAACTGTTTTTT
TRBV4-1,-,-,TRBJ1-2,CASSQVVSPTSYGYTF,TGCGCCAGCAGCCAGGTTGTCAGTCCCACGTCCTATGGCTACACCTTC
TRBV6-2/TRBV6-3,-,-,TRBJ2-7,CASSVGPGMNDEQYF,TGTGCCAGCAGCGTAGGTCCCGGGATGAACGACGAGCAGTACTTC